These 32 T cell receptor beta chains were sequenced from one sample in a study of T cells in Graves' hyperthyroidism and ophthalmopathy. There were TCR beta CDR3 regions amplified from RNA transcripts. The TCR CDR3 was amplified in a first-round RT-PCR using the HTBI primer set. A single record per CDR3 protein comes from TCRdb applying MiXCR to the multiplex PCR reads. The sample holds over 90,000 distinct CDR3 sequences, less than 55% seen once. What was sequenced was blood. These receptors were collected from a man aged 35-49 years with Graves' hyperthyroidism.

V and J are TRBV19 and TRBJ2-1, with unresolved D. Germline CDR1 LNHDA, CDR2 SQIVND (reference sequence). V was cut by 11 bases and J by 8 bases, with 19 bases left in between. The CDR3 is made up of 13 amino acids. The CDR3 DNA reads TGTGCCGGTGGTATTAACAATGGCTATGAGCAGTTCTTC. As protein: CAGGINNGYEQFF.

The V gene is TRBV7-2, the J gene TRBJ2-1; TRBD1 matches at 7 bases. CDR3 length: 14 amino acids. V lost 5 bases and J lost 9; bases outside the gene matches: 10. From germline, CDR1 is SGHTA and CDR2 FQGNSA. CDR3 loop: CASSLPTGLSEQFF. CDR3 nucleotides: TGTGCCAGCAGCCTACCGACAGGGTTGAGTGAGCAGTTCTTC.

This clonotype was picked up many times. The chain couples TRBV2 to TRBJ2-7; D possibly corresponds to TRBD1 (6 bases). The CDR3 is 14 residues long. V lost 7 bases and J 0 bases, leaving 13 bases between the germline ends. The germline V gene has CDR1 SNHLY and CDR2 FYNNEI. CDR3 in DNA: TGTGCCAGCAAGCTACAGGGTTTCTCCTACGAGCAGTACTTC. As protein: CASKLQGFSYEQYF.

The chain uses TRBV20-1 and TRBJ1-2; D might be TRBD1 (5 bases). The CDR3 spans 12 residues. CDR1 and CDR2 from the germline V gene are DFQATT and SNEGSKA (reference sequence). The V end lost 3 bases, the J end lost 1 base, and 6 bases lay between the germline ends. The CDR3 sequence is CSARGVNYGYTF. The CDR3 DNA follows: TGCAGTGCTAGGGGGGTTAACTATGGCTACACCTTC.

This clonotype was recorded many times. This rearrangement joins TRBV5-6 to TRBJ1-1; no definite D call. CDR1 and CDR2 (germline): SGHDT, YYEEEE. The CDR3 has 15 residues. V lost 3 bases, J lost 3 bases, and 15 bases lay in between. The CDR3 coding sequence is TGTGCCAGCAGCTCGTGGGATGAGGATTACACTGAAGCTTTCTTT. Residues: CASSSWDEDYTEAFF.

The rearrangement links TRBV11-3 to TRBJ2-1, with D maybe TRBD2 (6 bases). The germline V gene encodes CDR1 SGHNT and CDR2 YENEEA. The ends were cut back, 4 bases at V and 12 bases at J, with 19 bases in the middle. The CDR3 is 14 residues long. CDR3 loop: CASSSGTGVGTQFF. CDR3 DNA sequence: TGTGCCAGCAGCTCCGGGACTGGAGTTGGGACGCAGTTCTTC.

This clonotype was seen at least ten times. V is TRBV7-9 and J is TRBJ2-3, with D perhaps matching TRBD2 (5 bases). Trimming left V 1 base short and J 3 bases short, with 11 bases between. The CDR3 loop spans 15 amino acids. Looked up from germline, CDR1 is SEHNR and CDR2 is FQNEAQ (reference sequence). In DNA, the CDR3 is TGTGCCAGCAGCTTAGGGGAGACCATGACAGATACGCAGTATTTT. Its protein is CASSLGETMTDTQYF.

The V and J genes are TRBV15 and TRBJ2-5; D might be TRBD1 (6 bases). Between the trimmed V and J ends, which lost 0 bases and 5 bases, there was a span of 16 bases. CDR1 is LNHNV and CDR2 is YYDKDF in the germline V gene (reference sequence). This CDR3 comprises 16 residues. In nucleotides, the CDR3 is TGTGCCACCAGCAGAGATCGGAGCTCTGGGGGCGAGACCCAGTACTTC. This translates into CATSRDRSSGGETQYF.

This clonotype was seen many times. The CDR3 loop reads CASSLASGSLSYNEQFF. The CDR3 nucleotides read TGTGCCAGCAGCTTGGCTAGCGGGAGCCTCTCCTACAATGAGCAGTTCTTC. This chain connects TRBV5-6 to TRBJ2-1; TRBD2 agrees at 10 bases. J was trimmed by 0 bases and V by 0 bases; bases with no gene match: 3. The CDR3 covers 17 residues. CDR1 and CDR2 (germline): SGHDT, YYEEEE.

The chain recombines TRBV9 with TRBJ1-1, with unresolved D. Germline assignment: CDR1 SGDLS and CDR2 YYNGEE. This CDR3 comprises 13 residues. V shed 5 bases and J shed 6 bases, with 14 bases lying between them. CDR3 sequence: CASSPMEVAEAFF. Here the CDR3 DNA reads TGTGCCAGCAGTCCGATGGAGGTTGCTGAAGCTTTCTTT. Variable domain in full (rest from reference TRBV9 and TRBJ1-1): DSGVTQTPKHLITATGQRVTLRCSPRSGDLSVYWYQQSLDQGLQFLIQYYNGEERAKGNILERFSAQQFPDLHSELNLSSLELGDSALYFCASSPMEVAEAFFGQGTRLTVV.

The rearrangement links TRBV19 to TRBJ1-5, with D uncertain. CDR1 and CDR2 from the germline V gene are LNHDA and SQIVND (reference sequence). The V and J ends lost 3 bases and 11 bases respectively, with 14 bases between them. The CDR3 is 13 residues long. The CDR3 loop reads CASSMDFQETQHF. The CDR3 nucleotides read TGTGCCAGTAGTATGGACTTCCAAGAGACCCAGCATTTT.

V and J are TRBV3-1 and TRBJ2-1; the match to TRBD2 covers 13 bases. In germline, CDR1 is LGHDT, CDR2 YNNKEL (reference sequence). The ends lost 3 bases at V and 10 bases at J; junction bases unmatched: 9. The CDR3 runs to 16 residues. CDR3: CASSHPGLAGEGEQFF. The CDR3 nucleotides are TGTGCCAGCAGCCATCCCGGACTAGCGGGAGAAGGGGAGCAGTTCTTC.

V is TRBV29-1 and J is TRBJ2-1; D remains unclear. Germline-derived CDR1 and CDR2 are SQVTM and ANQGSEA. Deletions cut 7 bases from V and 0 bases from J, with 19 bases between. The CDR3 sequence is 16 residues long. This chain's CDR3 is CSADPYLMSSYNEQFF. The CDR3 DNA is TGCAGCGCCGATCCCTACCTGATGAGCTCCTACAATGAGCAGTTCTTC.

Only one count was recorded for this clonotype. Its ends do not fully match the called genes, so a read error is possible. The CDR3 is CAASDPKSQGARELFF. CDR3 DNA sequence: TGTGCCGCCAGTGACCCCAAATCGCAGGGGGCAAGGGAGCTGTTTTTT. The V call is TRBV24-1, the J call TRBJ2-2, with TRBD1 matching over 8 bases. The length of the CDR3 is 16 residues. From germline, CDR1 is KGHDR and CDR2 SFDVKD.

This clonotype was counted ten times or more. This chain joins TRBV20-1 and TRBJ1-2; D is perhaps TRBD1 (5 bases). Germline CDR1 reads DFQATT; CDR2 reads SNEGSKA (reference sequence). The V and J ends lost 5 bases and 8 bases respectively, with 18 bases between them. The CDR3 is 13 residues long. CDR3 sequence: CSAPGRWFGGYTF. The DNA for the CDR3 is TGCAGTGCTCCGGGACGGTGGTTCGGGGGCTACACCTTC.

At least ten counts were recorded for this clonotype. This chain connects TRBV7-8 to TRBJ2-3; D gene ambiguous. This CDR3 is built from 15 residues. Germline assignment: CDR1 SGHVS and CDR2 FQNEAQ. Trimming left V 5 bases short and J 4 bases short, with 16 bases between. Here the CDR3 reads CASSPWQPGADTQYF. Here the CDR3 DNA reads TGTGCCAGCAGCCCTTGGCAGCCTGGGGCAGATACGCAGTATTTT.

About this clonotype itself: This sequence may be a read error, since a much larger clone differs from it by one base. The V and J genes are TRBV5-4 and TRBJ1-1; maybe TRBD1 (5 bases). Germline CDR1 SGHNT, CDR2 YYREEE (reference sequence). This CDR3 contains 14 residues. CDR3 in amino acids: CASSLREGNTGAFF. Written as DNA, the CDR3 is TGTGCCAGCAGCTTGAGGGAGGGGAACACTGGAGCTTTCTTT.

V gene TRBV24-1 combines with J gene TRBJ1-3; 7 nucleotides match TRBD1. CDR3 length equals 14 residues. Per germline, CDR1 KGHDR and CDR2 SFDVKD. Germline trimming cut 8 bases from V and 0 bases from J; bases unmatched to any gene: 3. CDR3 protein: CATKAGGSGNTIYF. CDR3 bases: TGTGCCACCAAGGCAGGGGGCTCTGGAAACACCATATATTTT.

Turning to this clonotype: One base away lies a much larger clone, so this may be a sequencing read error. The rearrangement joins TRBV12-3 or TRBV12-4 to TRBJ1-1; no clear D. V was pared by 7 bases and J by 9 bases, with 18 bases between. This CDR3 has 13 residues. The CDR3 protein is CASTGEGSVKAFF. Here the CDR3 DNA reads TGTGCCAGCACCGGGGAAGGGTCAGTCAAAGCTTTCTTT.

This chain uses TRBV7-8 with TRBJ2-1; 11 bases line up with TRBD2. Trimming took 3 bases from V and 7 from J; bases not matched to a gene: 5. The CDR3 is made up of 15 amino acids. Germline loops: CDR1 SGHVS, CDR2 FQNEAQ. CDR3 loop: CASSFGSSGRNEQFF. The CDR3 DNA reads TGTGCCAGCAGCTTCGGCTCTAGCGGGAGGAATGAGCAGTTCTTC.

This clonotype was counted at least ten times. The CDR3 is CAISGANGEQFF. The DNA for the CDR3 is TGTGCCATCAGTGGGGCCAACGGTGAGCAGTTCTTC. The chain combines TRBV10-3 with TRBJ2-1; no firm D call. The CDR3 consists of 12 residues. CDR1 is ENHRY, CDR2 SYGVKD, per germline. Trimming cost V 4 bases and J 9 bases, with 10 bases left between them.

In this sample, this clonotype turned up many times. One junction end disagrees with the germline gene, perhaps due to a read error. The chain links TRBV2 to TRBJ2-3; D gene unclear. This CDR3 is 14 amino acids long. The germline V gene has CDR1 SNHLY and CDR2 FYNNEI. The CDR3 sequence: CASSEASSTDTQYF. Written as DNA, the CDR3 is TGTGCCAGCAGCGAAGCCTCTAGCACAGATACGCAGTATTTT.

This clonotype was detected ten times or more. This chain uses TRBV7-2 with TRBJ1-2; 11 bases agree with TRBD1. This CDR3 spans 15 amino acids. Germline V gene sequence: CDR1 SGHTA, CDR2 FQGNSA. Trimming cost V 0 bases and J 3 bases; bases outside gene matches: 0. CDR3 coding DNA: TGTGCCAGCAGCTTAGCGGGACAGGGGGACTATGGCTACACCTTC. Translated, it gives CASSLAGQGDYGYTF. Full variable domain (rest looked up from reference TRBV7-2 and TRBJ1-2): GAGVSQSPSNKVTEKGKDVELRCDPISGHTALYWYRQSLGQGLEFLIYFQGNSAPDKSGLPSDRFSAERTGGSVSTLTIQRTQQEDSAVYLCASSLAGQGDYGYTFGSGTRLTVV.

This clonotype was counted ten times or more. The rearrangement joins TRBV19 to TRBJ1-2; the D gene is possibly TRBD1 (5 bases). Per germline, CDR1 LNHDA and CDR2 SQIVND (reference sequence). This CDR3 spans 13 amino acids. V lost 4 bases to trimming and J lost 4 bases, with 10 bases between them. CDR3 in DNA: TGTGCCAGTAGTACGGGGCAGATCTATGGCTACACCTTC. Residues: CASSTGQIYGYTF.

There are many counts of this clonotype. The chain combines TRBV20-1 with TRBJ2-1; the D is unclear. The CDR3 sequence is 11 residues long. Trimming cost V 6 bases and J 3 bases, with 6 bases left between them. Per the germline V gene, CDR1 is DFQATT and CDR2 is SNEGSKA (reference sequence). The CDR3 DNA is TGCAGTGCGTTCGACTACAATGAGCAGTTCTTC. It codes for CSAFDYNEQFF.

With regard to this clonotype: This may stem from a read error, because a much larger clone lies one nucleotide away. The V call is TRBV20-1, the J call TRBJ2-1; tentatively, D is TRBD1 (6 bases). This CDR3 region has 14 residues. Germline CDR1 is DFQATT and CDR2 is SNEGSKA (reference sequence). CDR3 sequence reads: CSARDTLFYDERFF. The CDR3 nucleotides are TGCAGTGCCAGGGACACCCTCTTTTACGATGAGCGGTTCTTC.

J is TRBJ2-2 and V is TRBV9, with unresolved D. The ends were cut back, 5 bases at V and 1 base at J, with 9 bases in the middle. The CDR3 sequence is 14 residues long. Per germline, CDR1 SGDLS and CDR2 YYNGEE. Here the CDR3 DNA reads TGTGCCAGCAGTTGGTCAGGGAACACCGGGGAGCTGTTTTTT. Translation gives CASSWSGNTGELFF.

The V call is TRBV7-2, the J call TRBJ2-7; TRBD2 matches at 8 bases. V lost 2 bases and J lost 0; bases outside the gene matches: 9. The CDR3 is 17 residues long. CDR1 is SGHTA and CDR2 is FQGNSA in the germline V gene. The CDR3 reads CASSLLPSGWNSYEQYF. CDR3 in DNA: TGTGCCAGCAGCTTACTCCCTAGCGGGTGGAACTCCTACGAGCAGTACTTC.

V is TRBV13 and J is TRBJ2-1; TRBD2 matches at 8 bases. This CDR3 has 14 residues. After removal of 5 bases from V and 4 bases from J, the junction contained 4 bases not matched to a gene. Germline V CDR1 and CDR2: PRHDT, FYEKMQ (reference sequence). In nucleotides, the CDR3 is TGTGCCAGCAGCCTCGGGGGGGGATACAATGAGCAGTTCTTC. Protein sequence: CASSLGGGYNEQFF.

This clonotype has ten or more counts. The chain couples TRBV4-1 to TRBJ1-4; D call uncertain. Trimming took off 0 bases at V and 10 bases at J, with 9 bases between the two ends. The CDR3 runs 13 residues. From germline, CDR1 is MGHRA and CDR2 YSYEKL. The CDR3 region is CASSQERTGKLFF. The CDR3 region has the DNA TGCGCCAGCAGCCAAGAACGGACCGGAAAACTGTTTTTT.

The chain uses TRBV2 and TRBJ1-5, with unresolved D. In germline, CDR1 is SNHLY, CDR2 FYNNEI. The CDR3 is made up of 13 amino acids. V was cut by 7 bases and J by 6 bases, with 13 bases left in between. CDR3 loop: CASKGQATQPQHF. The CDR3 DNA reads as TGTGCCAGCAAAGGCCAGGCAACTCAGCCCCAGCATTTT.

At least ten counts were recorded for this clonotype. The rearrangement uses TRBV6-6 and TRBJ2-3; D unclear. V was trimmed by 7 bases and J by 4 bases, leaving 6 bases between them. The CDR3 contains 11 residues. Germline loops: CDR1 MNHNY, CDR2 SVGAGI (reference sequence). The DNA for the CDR3 is TGTGCCAGCATCTGGTCAGATACGCAGTATTTT. Translating gives CASIWSDTQYF.